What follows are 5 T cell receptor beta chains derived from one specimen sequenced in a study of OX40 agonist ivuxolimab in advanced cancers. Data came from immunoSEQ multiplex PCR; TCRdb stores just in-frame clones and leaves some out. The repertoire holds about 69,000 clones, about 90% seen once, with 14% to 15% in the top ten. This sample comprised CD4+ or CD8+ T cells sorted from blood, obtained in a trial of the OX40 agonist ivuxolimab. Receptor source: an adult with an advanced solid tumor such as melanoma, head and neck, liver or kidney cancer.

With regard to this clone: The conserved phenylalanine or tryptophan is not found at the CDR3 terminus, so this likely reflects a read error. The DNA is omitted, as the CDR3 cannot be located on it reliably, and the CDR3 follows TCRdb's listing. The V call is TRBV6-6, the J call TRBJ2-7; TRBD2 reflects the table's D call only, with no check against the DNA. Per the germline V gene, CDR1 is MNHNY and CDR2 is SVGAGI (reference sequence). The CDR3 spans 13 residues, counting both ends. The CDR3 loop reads CASSYSSGEAGFY.

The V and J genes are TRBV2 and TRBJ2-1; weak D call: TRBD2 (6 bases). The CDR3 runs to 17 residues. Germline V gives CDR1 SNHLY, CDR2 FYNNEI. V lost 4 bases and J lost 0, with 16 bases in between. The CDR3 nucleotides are TGTGCCAGCAGTGCTTTCGGGGACTTAAGCTCCTACAATGAGCAGTTCTTC. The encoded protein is CASSAFGDLSSYNEQFF.

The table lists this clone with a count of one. The CDR3 sequence is CASGQQGFEQYF. The CDR3 nucleotides read TGTGCCAGCGGACAACAGGGATTCGAGCAGTACTTC. The J gene is TRBJ2-7, the V gene TRBV28, with a weak D call TRBD1 (6 bases). In germline, CDR1 is MDHEN, CDR2 SYDVKM. With 8 bases removed from V and 6 bases from J, the gap between germline ends came to 14 bases. The CDR3 extends over 12 amino acids.

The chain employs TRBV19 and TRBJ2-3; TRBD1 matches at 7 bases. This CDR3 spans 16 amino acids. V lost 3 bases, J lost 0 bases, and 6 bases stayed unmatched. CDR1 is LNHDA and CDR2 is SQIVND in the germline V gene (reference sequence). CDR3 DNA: TGTGCCAGTAGTATGGCGGACAGGTATAGCACAGATACGCAGTATTTT. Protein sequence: CASSMADRYSTDTQYF. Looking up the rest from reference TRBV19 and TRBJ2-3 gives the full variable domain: DGGITQSPKYLFRKEGQNVTLSCEQNLNHDAMYWYRQDPGQGLRLIYYSQIVNDFQKGDIAEGYSVSREKKESFPLTVTSAQKNPTAFYLCASSMADRYSTDTQYFGPGTRLTVL.

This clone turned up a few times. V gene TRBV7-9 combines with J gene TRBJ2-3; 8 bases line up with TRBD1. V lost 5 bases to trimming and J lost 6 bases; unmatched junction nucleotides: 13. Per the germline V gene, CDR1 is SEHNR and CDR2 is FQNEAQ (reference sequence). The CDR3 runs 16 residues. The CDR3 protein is CASSGDGQGYSDTQYF. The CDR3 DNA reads TGTGCCAGCAGCGGTGACGGACAGGGATATAGTGATACGCAGTATTTT.